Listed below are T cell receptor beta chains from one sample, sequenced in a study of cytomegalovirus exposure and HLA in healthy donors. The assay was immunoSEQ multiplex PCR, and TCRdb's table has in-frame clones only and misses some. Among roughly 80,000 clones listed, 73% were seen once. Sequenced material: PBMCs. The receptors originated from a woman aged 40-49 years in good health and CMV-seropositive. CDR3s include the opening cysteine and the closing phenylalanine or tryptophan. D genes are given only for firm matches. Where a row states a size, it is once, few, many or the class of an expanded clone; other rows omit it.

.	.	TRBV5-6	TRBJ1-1	TGTGCCAGCAGCTTGGCCTTAGGGGGCACTGAAGCTTTCTTT	CASSLALGGTEAFF
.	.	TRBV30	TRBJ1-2	TGTGCCTGGAAAAGGGGTTGGGGATTTTACTATGGCTACACCTTC	CAWKRGWGFYYGYTF
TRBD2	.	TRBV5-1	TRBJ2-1	TGCGCCAGCAGTTCCGGACTAGCGGGTAGGAATGAGCAGTTCTTC	CASSSGLAGRNEQFF
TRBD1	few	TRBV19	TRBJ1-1	TGTGCCAGCAGAACAGGGGGGAACACTGAAGCTTTCTTT	CASRTGGNTEAFF
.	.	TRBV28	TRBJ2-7	TGTGCCAGCAGTTTTATTCAGGGGACCAACGAGCAGTACTTC	CASSFIQGTNEQYF
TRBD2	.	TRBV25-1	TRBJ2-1	TGTGCCAGCAGTCTAGCGGGAGGGTACAATGAGCAGTTCTTC	CASSLAGGYNEQFF
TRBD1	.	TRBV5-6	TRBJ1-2	TGTGCCAGCAGCCCCAAACCGGGACAGAATTACTATGGCTACACCTTC	CASSPKPGQNYYGYTF
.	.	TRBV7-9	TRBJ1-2	TGTTCCAGCAGCTTAAGGTCAGCGGGAGGCTACACCTTC	CSSSLRSAGGYTF
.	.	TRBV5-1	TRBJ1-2	TGCGCCAGCAGCTCCCAGGGCTATGGCTACACCTTC	CASSSQGYGYTF
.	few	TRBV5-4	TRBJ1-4	TGTGCCAGCAGCAAGGGGTCCGCTAATGAAAAACTGTTTTTT	CASSKGSANEKLFF
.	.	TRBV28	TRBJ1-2	TGTGCCACGAGTTACATAGCATCAAACTATGGCTACACCTTC	CATSYIASNYGYTF
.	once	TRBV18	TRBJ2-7	TGTGCCAGCTCACCTCGGGCAGGGCTTTACGAGCAGTACTTC	CASSPRAGLYEQYF
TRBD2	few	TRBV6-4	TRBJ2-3	TGTGCCAGCAGTGTTAGCGGGAGGGCCACAGATACGCAGTATTTT	CASSVSGRATDTQYF
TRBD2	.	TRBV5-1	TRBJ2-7	TGCGCCAGCAGCCTCCGGGGGGTGGGGAGCTCCTACGAGCAGTACTTC	CASSLRGVGSSYEQYF
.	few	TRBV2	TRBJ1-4	TGTGCCAGCAGTAAAACCGGGATCAATGAAAAACTGTTTTTT	CASSKTGINEKLFF
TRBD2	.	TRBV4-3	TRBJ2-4	TGCGCCAGCAGCCAAGCCCCAGAGGCTAGCGGAATTCAGTACTTC	CASSQAPEASGIQYF
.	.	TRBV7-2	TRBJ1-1	TGTGCCAGCAGCTTCACCGCCCCGAGCACTGAAGCTTTCTTT	CASSFTAPSTEAFF
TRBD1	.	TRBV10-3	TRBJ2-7	TGTGCCATCAGTGGGTCCGGGACAGGGACCTACGAGCAGTACTTC	CAISGSGTGTYEQYF
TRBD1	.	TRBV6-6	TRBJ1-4	TGTGCCAGCAGACTCACTACAGGGGGCGTTGAAAAACTGTTTTTT	CASRLTTGGVEKLFF
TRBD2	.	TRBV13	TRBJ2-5	TGTGCCAGCAGCACACGACTAGCGGGCGTACAAGAGACCCAGTACTTC	CASSTRLAGVQETQYF
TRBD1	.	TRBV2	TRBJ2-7	TGTGCCAGCACCGCGAAAGGACAGGGTAGCTCCTACGAGCAGTACTTC	CASTAKGQGSSYEQYF
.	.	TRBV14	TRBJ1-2	TGTGCCAGCAGCCAAGGGTTGACTCTAAGCAGCGGCTACACCTTC	CASSQGLTLSSGYTF
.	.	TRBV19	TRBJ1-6	TGTGCCAGTAGTCCAAGACGCGGTAGGGGTTCACCCCTCCACTTT	CASSPRRGRGSPLHF
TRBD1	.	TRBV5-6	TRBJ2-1	TGTGCCAGCAGCTTGGGGGCCAGGGGGGAGCAGTTCTTC	CASSLGARGEQFF
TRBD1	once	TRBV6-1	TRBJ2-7	TGTGCCAGCAGTGAAGGGGGGACAGGCTACGAGCAGTACTTC	CASSEGGTGYEQYF
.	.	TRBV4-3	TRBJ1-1	TGCGCCAGCAGCCCAGATCGGGGAGCGTATACTGAAGCTTTCTTT	CASSPDRGAYTEAFF
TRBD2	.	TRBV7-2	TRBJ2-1	TGTGCCAGCAGCCAACAGACTAGCCGAAGCTCCTACAATGAGCAGTTCTTC	CASSQQTSRSSYNEQFF
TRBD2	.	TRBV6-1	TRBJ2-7	TGTGCCATAACCGGGGGGTTGTACTACGAGCAGTACTTC	CAITGGLYYEQYF
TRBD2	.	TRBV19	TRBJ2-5	TGTGCCAGTAGTATATTCTTTCGGGAGGGCCCGGGACTGGAGACCCAGTACTTC	CASSIFFREGPGLETQYF
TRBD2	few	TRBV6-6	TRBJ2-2	TGTGCCAGCAGGCCTCAGCGGGGAAACACCGGGGAGCTGTTTTTT	CASRPQRGNTGELFF
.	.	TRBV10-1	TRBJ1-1	TGCGCCAGCTCGGGACTTACGAACACTGAAGCTTTCTTT	CASSGLTNTEAFF
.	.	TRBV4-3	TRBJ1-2	TGCGCCAGCAGCCAAGAATCATTGGTGTGGGGGGACCTATCTGGCTACACCTTC	CASSQESLVWGDLSGYTF
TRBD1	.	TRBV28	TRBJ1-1	TGTGCCAGCAGCCGACAGGGGGCGAGAACTGAAGCTTTCTTT	CASSRQGARTEAFF
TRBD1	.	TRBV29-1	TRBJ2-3	TGCAGCTCCCATTCCGACGGGACAGGGCTTAATACGCAGTATTTT	CSSHSDGTGLNTQYF
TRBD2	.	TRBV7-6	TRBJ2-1	TGTGCCAGCAGCTTGAGCGGGAGCTCCTACAATGAGCAGTTCTTC	CASSLSGSSYNEQFF
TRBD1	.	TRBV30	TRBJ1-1	TGTGCCTGGAGCCGACAGGGGATTGTTGCTGAAGCTTTCTTT	CAWSRQGIVAEAFF
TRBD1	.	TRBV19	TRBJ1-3	TGTGCCAGTAGTATAGATCAAGGAACAGGGGCTGGAAACACCATATATTTT	CASSIDQGTGAGNTIYF
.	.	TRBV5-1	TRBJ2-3	TGCGCCAGCAGCTTGGAAGTCAGAGGTACGCAGTATTTT	CASSLEVRGTQYF
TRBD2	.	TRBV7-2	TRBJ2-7	TGTGCCAGCAGCGAATCTAGCGGGAGGGACTACGAGCAGTACTTC	CASSESSGRDYEQYF
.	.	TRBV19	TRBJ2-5	TGTGCCAGTAGTATGACTCAAGAGACCCAGTACTTC	CASSMTQETQYF
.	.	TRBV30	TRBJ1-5	TGTGCCTGGAGTGTACAAGGGGGAATGAATCAGCCCCAGCATTTT	CAWSVQGGMNQPQHF
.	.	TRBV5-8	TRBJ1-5	TGTGCCAGCAGCTTGCACCAGGGCTATAGCAATCAGCCCCAGCATTTT	CASSLHQGYSNQPQHF
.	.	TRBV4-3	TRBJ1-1	TGCGCCAGCAGCCAAGATAAGGGACTCAACCTGGTGGCTTTCTTT	CASSQDKGLNLVAFF
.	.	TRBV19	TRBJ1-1	TGTGCCAGTAGTACACCCTCCCCGGGAAGCCAACTTGAAGCTTTCTTT	CASSTPSPGSQLEAFF
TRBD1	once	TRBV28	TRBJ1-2	TGTGCCAGCAGGAGACAGGGAATACATGGCTACACCTTC	CASRRQGIHGYTF
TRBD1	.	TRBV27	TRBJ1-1	TGTGCCAGCAGACGACAGGGCGGGGACACTGAAGCTTTCTTT	CASRRQGGDTEAFF
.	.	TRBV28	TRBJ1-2	TGTGCCAGCAGTTTACCCGACAGAGGCTACACCTTC	CASSLPDRGYTF
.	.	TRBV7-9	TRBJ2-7	TGTGCCAGCAGCACAAACAGTCTCTTCTACGAGCAGTACTTC	CASSTNSLFYEQYF
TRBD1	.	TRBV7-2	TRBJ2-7	TGTGCCAGCAGCTCACAGGGGGGAGAGCAGTACTTC	CASSSQGGEQYF
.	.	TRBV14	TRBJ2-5	TGTGCCAGCAGCCAACTCTGGGGAGTCGAGACCCAGTACTTC	CASSQLWGVETQYF
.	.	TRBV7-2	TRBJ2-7	TGTGCCAGCAGCTTGTTAAACTACGAGCAGTACTTC	CASSLLNYEQYF
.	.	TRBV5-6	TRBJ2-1	TGTGCCAGCAGCTTGGCCCGGAGCTCCTACAATGAGCAGTTCTTC	CASSLARSSYNEQFF
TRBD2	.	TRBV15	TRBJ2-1	TGTGCCACCAGCAGATCGCTAGCGGGCTCCTACAATGAGCAGTTCTTC	CATSRSLAGSYNEQFF
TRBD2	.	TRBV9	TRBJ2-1	TGTGCCAGCAGCCAAGCGGGAGCTTGGAGCAATGAGCAGTTCTTC	CASSQAGAWSNEQFF
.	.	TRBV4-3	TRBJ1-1	TGCGCCAGCAGTCAAACCAGGGTAGACACTGAAGCTTTCTTT	CASSQTRVDTEAFF
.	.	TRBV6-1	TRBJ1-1	TGTGCCAGCCTATTGAACACTGAAGCTTTCTTT	CASLLNTEAFF
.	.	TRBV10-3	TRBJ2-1	TGTGCCATCAGTGAGTCTAAAAATTTAGCTGGTGAGCAGTTCTTC	CAISESKNLAGEQFF
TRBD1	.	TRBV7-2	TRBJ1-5	TGTGCCAGCAGCTTGAACAGGGGGCAGGGACCCCAGCATTTT	CASSLNRGQGPQHF
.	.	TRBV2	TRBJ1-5	TGTGCCAGCAGTCGGAGTGGCCAGGGCTATCAGCCCCAGCATTTT	CASSRSGQGYQPQHF
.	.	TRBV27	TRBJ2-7	TGTGCCAGCAGCAGGTCAATCTCCTACGAGCAGTACTTC	CASSRSISYEQYF